This TCR beta chain was documented in a study of blood T cell repertoires in COVID-19. Study-wide context: The origin of the acute and convalescent COVID-19 samples was the United States, Italy and Spain.

Original methodology: For nucleated cells, counts were estimated from reference gene primer amplification. The repertoire was sequenced with immunoSEQ multiplex PCR; TCRdb's copy has only in-frame clones and lacks some. V and J calls plus clone size are reproduced from that table; the DNA served to infer D and trimming. Of a few hundred thousand clones listed, around 87% are singletons. The CDR3 extends over 17 amino acids. The V gene lost 0 bases and the J gene lost 0 bases, with 13 bases spanning the gap. Looked up from germline, CDR1 is SGHRS and CDR2 is YFSETQ. The cohort comprised adults aged about 18 to 89 years residing in approximately 22 US areas. Shortly before study entry, within 2 weeks, exposed participants had met a COVID-19 case.

The origin of this receptor is a young man who had been exposed to COVID-19. V gene TRBV5-1 combines with J gene TRBJ2-4; D is perhaps TRBD1 (6 bases). The material sequenced was PBMCs or T cells enriched from blood (not recorded which). The CDR3 region is CASSLVLAQGAKNIQYF. CDR3 DNA: TGCGCCAGCAGCTTGGTCTTGGCACAGGGAGCCAAAAACATTCAGTACTTC.